This T cell receptor (beta chain) was recovered during a study of T-cell reconstitution after alpha-beta-depleted transplantation in children. The authors prepared the TCRbeta library with unique molecular identifiers. TCRdb re-analysed the PCR reads in MiXCR, keeping a single row per CDR3 protein. Here the sample spans over 15,000 distinct CDR3 sequences, approximately 5.1% being singletons. There are many counts of this clonotype. The receptor comes from a boy between 5 and 17 years old with acute lymphoblastic leukemia, due to receive a stem cell transplant. The specimen comprised PBMCs, sampled before TCRalphabeta/CD19-depleted stem cell transplant.

The DNA of the CDR3 is TGCGCCAGCAGCTTGGGTGGACGAGAGACCCAGTACTTC. Translating it yields CASSLGGRETQYF. The gene calls are TRBV5-1 and TRBJ2-5; no definite D call. CDR1 and CDR2 (germline): SGHRS, YFSETQ. The V gene lost 0 bases and the J gene lost 4 bases, with 7 bases spanning the gap. This CDR3 contains 13 residues. Together with reference TRBV5-1 and TRBJ2-5, the CDR3 gives the full variable domain: KAGVTQTPRYLIKTRGQQVTLSCSPISGHRSVSWYQQTPGQGLQFLFEYFSETQRNKGNFPGRFSGRQFSNSRSEMNVSTLELGDSALYLCASSLGGRETQYFGPGTRLLVL.